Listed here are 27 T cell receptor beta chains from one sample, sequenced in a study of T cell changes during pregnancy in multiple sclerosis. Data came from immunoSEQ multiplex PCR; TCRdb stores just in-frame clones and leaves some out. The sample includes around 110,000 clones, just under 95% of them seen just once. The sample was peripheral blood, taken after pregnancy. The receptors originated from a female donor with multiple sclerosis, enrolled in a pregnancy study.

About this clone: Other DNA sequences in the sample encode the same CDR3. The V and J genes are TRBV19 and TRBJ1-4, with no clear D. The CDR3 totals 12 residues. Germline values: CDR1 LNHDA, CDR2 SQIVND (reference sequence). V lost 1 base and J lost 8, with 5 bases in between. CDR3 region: CASSIGGEKLFF. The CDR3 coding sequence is TGTGCCAGTAGTATAGGAGGCGAAAAACTGTTTTTT.

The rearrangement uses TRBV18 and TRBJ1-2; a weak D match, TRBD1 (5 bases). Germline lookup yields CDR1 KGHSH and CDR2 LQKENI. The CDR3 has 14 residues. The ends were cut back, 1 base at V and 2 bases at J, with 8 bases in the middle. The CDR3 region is CASSPQRGNYGYTF. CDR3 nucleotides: TGTGCCAGCTCACCACAACGGGGGAACTATGGCTACACCTTC.

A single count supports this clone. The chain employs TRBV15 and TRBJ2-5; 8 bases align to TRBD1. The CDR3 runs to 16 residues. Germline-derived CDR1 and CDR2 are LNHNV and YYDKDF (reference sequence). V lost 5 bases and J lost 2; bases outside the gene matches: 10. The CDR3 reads CATSARDRIVQETQYF. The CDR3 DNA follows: TGTGCCACCAGCGCTCGGGACAGGATTGTGCAAGAGACCCAGTACTTC.

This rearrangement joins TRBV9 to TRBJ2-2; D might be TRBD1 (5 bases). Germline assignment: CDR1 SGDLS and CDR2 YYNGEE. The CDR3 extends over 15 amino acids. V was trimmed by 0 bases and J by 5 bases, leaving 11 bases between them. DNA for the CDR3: TGTGCCAGCAGCGTAGGGGGCCCGAGAACCGGGGAGCTGTTTTTT. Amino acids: CASSVGGPRTGELFF.

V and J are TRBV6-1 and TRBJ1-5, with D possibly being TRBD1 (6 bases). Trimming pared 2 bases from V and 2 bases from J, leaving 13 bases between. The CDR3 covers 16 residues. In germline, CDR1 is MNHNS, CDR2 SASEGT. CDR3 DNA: TGTGCCAGCAGTGAATTCCGGGCAGGGGGCAATCAGCCCCAGCATTTT. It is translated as CASSEFRAGGNQPQHF.

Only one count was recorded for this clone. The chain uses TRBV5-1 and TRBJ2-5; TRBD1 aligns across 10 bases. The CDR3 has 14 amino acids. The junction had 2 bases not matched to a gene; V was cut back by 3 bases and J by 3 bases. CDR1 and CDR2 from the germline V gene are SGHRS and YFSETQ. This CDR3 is CASSWTGGEETQYF. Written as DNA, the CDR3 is TGCGCCAGCAGCTGGACAGGGGGAGAAGAGACCCAGTACTTC.

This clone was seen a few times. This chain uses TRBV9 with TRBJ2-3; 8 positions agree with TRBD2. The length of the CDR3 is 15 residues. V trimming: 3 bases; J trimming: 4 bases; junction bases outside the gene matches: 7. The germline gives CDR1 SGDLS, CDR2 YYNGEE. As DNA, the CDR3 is TGTGCCAGCAGCGGGAGCGGGAGAGGAGCAGATACGCAGTATTTT. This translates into CASSGSGRGADTQYF.

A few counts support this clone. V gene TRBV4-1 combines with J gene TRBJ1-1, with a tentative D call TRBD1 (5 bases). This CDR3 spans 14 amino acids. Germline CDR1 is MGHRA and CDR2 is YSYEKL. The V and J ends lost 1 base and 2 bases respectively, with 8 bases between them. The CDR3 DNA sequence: TGCGCCAGCAGCCAAGTTCAGGGAAACACTGAAGCTTTCTTT. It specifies CASSQVQGNTEAFF.

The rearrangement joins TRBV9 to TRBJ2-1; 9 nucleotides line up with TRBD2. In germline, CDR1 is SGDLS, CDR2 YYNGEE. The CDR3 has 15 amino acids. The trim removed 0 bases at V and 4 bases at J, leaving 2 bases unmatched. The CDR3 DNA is TGTGCCAGCAGCGTAGAACTAGCGGGTTACAATGAGCAGTTCTTC. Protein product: CASSVELAGYNEQFF.

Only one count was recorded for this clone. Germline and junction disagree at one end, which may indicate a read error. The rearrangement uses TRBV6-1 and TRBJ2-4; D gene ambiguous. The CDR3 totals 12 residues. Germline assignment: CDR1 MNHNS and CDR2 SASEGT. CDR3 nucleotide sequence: TGTGCCAGCAGTTCATTCCTCTTGTTTGCGGACTTC. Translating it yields CASSSFLLFADF.

The CDR3 DNA is TGTGCCAGCAGTGAGACAGGGGGCGACTATGGCTACACCTTC. This sequence encodes CASSETGGDYGYTF. V and J are TRBV25-1 and TRBJ1-2; 10 nucleotides agree with TRBD1. V gave up 3 bases and J gave up 3 bases; unmatched junction bases: 1. The CDR3 totals 14 residues. Germline V CDR1 and CDR2: MGHDK, SYGVNS.

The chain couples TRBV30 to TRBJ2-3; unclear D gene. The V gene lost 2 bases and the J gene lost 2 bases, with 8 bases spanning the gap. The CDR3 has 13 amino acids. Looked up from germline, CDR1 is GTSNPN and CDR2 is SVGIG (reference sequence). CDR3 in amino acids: CAWSPSYTDTQYF. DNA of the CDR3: TGTGCCTGGAGTCCCAGTTACACAGATACGCAGTATTTT.

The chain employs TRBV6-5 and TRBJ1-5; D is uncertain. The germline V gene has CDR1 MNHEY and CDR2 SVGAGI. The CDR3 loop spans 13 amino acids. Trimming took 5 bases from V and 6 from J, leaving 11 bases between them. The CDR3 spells CASSRLQSQPQHF. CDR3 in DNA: TGTGCCAGCAGTAGACTCCAAAGTCAGCCCCAGCATTTT.

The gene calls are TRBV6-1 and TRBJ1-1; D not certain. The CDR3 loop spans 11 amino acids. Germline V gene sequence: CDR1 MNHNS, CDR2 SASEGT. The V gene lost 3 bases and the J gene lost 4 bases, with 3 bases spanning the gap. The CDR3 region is CASSDRTEAFF. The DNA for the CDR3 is TGTGCCAGCAGTGATCGCACTGAAGCTTTCTTT.

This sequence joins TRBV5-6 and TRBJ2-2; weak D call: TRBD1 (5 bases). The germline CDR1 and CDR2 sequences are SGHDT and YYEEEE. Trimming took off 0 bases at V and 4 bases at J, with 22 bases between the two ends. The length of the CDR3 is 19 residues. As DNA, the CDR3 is TGTGCCAGCAGCTTGGTGAGGAACAGGTTATACGAACTCACCGGGGAGCTGTTTTTT. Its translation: CASSLVRNRLYELTGELFF.

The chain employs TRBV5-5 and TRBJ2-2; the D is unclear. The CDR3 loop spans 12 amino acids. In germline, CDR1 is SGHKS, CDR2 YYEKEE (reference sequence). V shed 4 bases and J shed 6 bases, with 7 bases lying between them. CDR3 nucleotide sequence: TGTGCCAGCAGCCCCCGGTCCGGGGAGCTGTTTTTT. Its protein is CASSPRSGELFF.

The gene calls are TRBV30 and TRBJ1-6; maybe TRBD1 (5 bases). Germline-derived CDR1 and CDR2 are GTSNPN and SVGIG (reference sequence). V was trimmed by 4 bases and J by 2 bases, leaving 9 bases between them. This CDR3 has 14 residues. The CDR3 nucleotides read TGTGCCTGGAACGGGGGGACCTATAATTCACCCCTCCACTTT. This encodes CAWNGGTYNSPLHF. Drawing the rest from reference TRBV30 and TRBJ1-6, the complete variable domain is SQTIHQWPATLVQPVGSPLSLECTVEGTSNPNLYWYRQAAGRGLQLLFYSVGIGQISSEVPQNLSASRPQDRQFILSSKKLLLSDSGFYLCAWNGGTYNSPLHFGNGTRLTVT.

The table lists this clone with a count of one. The CDR3 loop is CASSEAGGSTGELFF. CDR3 sequence (DNA): TGTGCCAGCAGTGAGGCAGGGGGGAGCACCGGGGAGCTGTTTTTT. J is TRBJ2-2 and V is TRBV6-4, with D possibly matching TRBD1 (7 bases). The CDR3 runs 15 residues. The V gene lost 3 bases and the J gene lost 4 bases, with 12 bases spanning the gap. Per germline, CDR1 MRHNA and CDR2 SNTAGT.

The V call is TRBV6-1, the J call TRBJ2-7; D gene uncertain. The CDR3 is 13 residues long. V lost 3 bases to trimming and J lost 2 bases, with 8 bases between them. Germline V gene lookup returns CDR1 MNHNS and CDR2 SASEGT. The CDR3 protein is CASSDSATYEQYF. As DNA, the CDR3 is TGTGCCAGCAGTGACAGCGCCACCTACGAGCAGTACTTC.

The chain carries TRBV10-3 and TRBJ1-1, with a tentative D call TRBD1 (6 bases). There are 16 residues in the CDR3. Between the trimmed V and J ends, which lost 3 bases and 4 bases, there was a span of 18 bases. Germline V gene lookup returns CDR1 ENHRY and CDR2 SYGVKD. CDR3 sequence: CAISDKAGAGGTEAFF. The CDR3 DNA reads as TGTGCCATCAGTGATAAAGCAGGGGCTGGGGGCACTGAAGCTTTCTTT.

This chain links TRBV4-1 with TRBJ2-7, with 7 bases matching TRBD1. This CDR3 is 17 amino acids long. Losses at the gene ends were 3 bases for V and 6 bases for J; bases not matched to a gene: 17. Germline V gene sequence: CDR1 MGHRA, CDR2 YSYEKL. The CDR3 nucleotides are TGCGCCAGCAGCCAGGCCTCCGCAGGGACAGCGGCGCTCGAGCAGTACTTC. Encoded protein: CASSQASAGTAALEQYF.

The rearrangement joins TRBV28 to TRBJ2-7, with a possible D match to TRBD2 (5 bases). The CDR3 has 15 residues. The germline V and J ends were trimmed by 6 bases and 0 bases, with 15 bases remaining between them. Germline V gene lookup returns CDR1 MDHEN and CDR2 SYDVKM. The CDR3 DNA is TGTGCCAGCAGATCTACCGGGGTGAGCTCCTACGAGCAGTACTTC. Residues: CASRSTGVSSYEQYF.

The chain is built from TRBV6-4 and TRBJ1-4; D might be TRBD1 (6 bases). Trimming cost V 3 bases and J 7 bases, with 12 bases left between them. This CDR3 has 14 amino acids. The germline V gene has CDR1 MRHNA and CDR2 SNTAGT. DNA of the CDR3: TGTGCCAGCAGTGAGGAACAGGGTAGTGAAAAACTGTTTTTT. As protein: CASSEEQGSEKLFF.

DNA of the CDR3: TGTGCCAGCAGTTCCCCTGGCAGTACAGTCGGAAACACCATATATTTT. This sequence encodes CASSSPGSTVGNTIYF. The chain joins TRBV28 to TRBJ1-3; D gene ambiguous. This CDR3 has 16 residues. CDR1 and CDR2 (germline): MDHEN, SYDVKM. Trimming took off 4 bases at V and 4 bases at J, with 17 bases between the two ends.

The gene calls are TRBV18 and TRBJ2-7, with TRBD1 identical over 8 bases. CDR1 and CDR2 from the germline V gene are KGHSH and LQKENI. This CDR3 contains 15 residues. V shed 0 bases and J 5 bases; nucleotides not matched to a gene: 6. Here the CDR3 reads CASSPPAGGFNEQYF. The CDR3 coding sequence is TGTGCCAGCTCACCACCGGCAGGGGGCTTCAACGAGCAGTACTTC.

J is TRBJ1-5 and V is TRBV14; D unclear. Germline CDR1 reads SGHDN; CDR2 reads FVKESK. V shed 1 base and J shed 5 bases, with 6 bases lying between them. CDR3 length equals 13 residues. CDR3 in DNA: TGTGCCAGCAGCCAAGCTCCTGATCAGCCCCAGCATTTT. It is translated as CASSQAPDQPQHF.

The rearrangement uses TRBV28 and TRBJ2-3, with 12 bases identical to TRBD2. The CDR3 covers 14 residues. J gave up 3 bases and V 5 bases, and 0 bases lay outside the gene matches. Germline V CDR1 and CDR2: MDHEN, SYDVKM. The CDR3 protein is CASSLAGGTDTQYF. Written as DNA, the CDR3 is TGTGCCAGCAGTCTAGCGGGAGGGACAGATACGCAGTATTTT.